This T cell receptor (beta chain) was documented in a study of shared clonotypes between healthy human individuals. TCRdb's table, derived via immunoSEQ multiplex PCR, lists solely in-frame clones and lacks some. The sample lists around 430,000 clones, around 75% occurring once. CDR1 MNHNY and CDR2 SVGAGI come from the germline V gene (reference sequence). Trimming pared 8 bases from V and 0 bases from J, leaving 5 bases between. The CDR3 extends over 12 amino acids. HIV-negative, healthy adults without recent acute infections or vaccinations were the donors. Every donor was a Caucasian adult from Nashville, Tennessee.

The source material was PBMCs. The chain has TRBV6-6 and TRBJ2-4; D ambiguous. The source of this sequence is a woman between 40 and 55 years old in good health. Some clones in this sample may be carry-over from other donors' samples. CDR3 coding DNA: TGTGCCAGCGGTCGAGCCAAAAACATTCAGTACTTC. Translation: CASGRAKNIQYF.